These 8 T cell receptor beta chains came from one sample sequenced in a study of cytomegalovirus exposure and HLA in healthy donors. The PCR made use of 60 Vbeta and 13 Jbeta primers. The table came from immunoSEQ multiplex PCR; TCRdb's copy has only in-frame clones and leaves some out. The table shows about 190,000 clones, with approximately 86% occurring only once. The sample consisted of PBMCs. The source of these receptors is a woman aged 18-29 years in good health and CMV-seronegative.

This chain joins TRBV15 and TRBJ2-3; 11 bases align to TRBD2. From germline, CDR1 is LNHNV and CDR2 YYDKDF (reference sequence). This CDR3 has 16 residues. The V gene end was trimmed by 0 bases and the J gene end by 2 bases; junction bases not matched to a gene: 1. The CDR3 spells CATSRETSGVTDTQYF. CDR3 sequence (DNA): TGTGCCACCAGCAGAGAGACTAGCGGGGTCACAGATACGCAGTATTTT.

This chain links TRBV7-8 with TRBJ2-1; D is perhaps TRBD2 (5 bases). In germline, CDR1 is SGHVS, CDR2 FQNEAQ. This CDR3 comprises 16 residues. V shed 0 bases and J shed 3 bases, with 12 bases lying between them. CDR3 DNA: TGTGCCAGCAGCTTAGCTTCGGGATTATTCTACAATGAGCAGTTCTTC. The encoded protein is CASSLASGLFYNEQFF.

This clone was picked up a small number of times. This chain connects TRBV9 to TRBJ2-1, with D possibly matching TRBD1 (5 bases). The V gene lost 0 bases and the J gene lost 7 bases, with 11 bases spanning the gap. The CDR3 has 14 residues. In germline, CDR1 is SGDLS, CDR2 YYNGEE. The CDR3 sequence is CASSVGGRVNEQFF. CDR3 in DNA: TGTGCCAGCAGCGTAGGAGGCAGGGTAAATGAGCAGTTCTTC. Together with reference TRBV9 and TRBJ2-1, the CDR3 gives the full variable domain: DSGVTQTPKHLITATGQRVTLRCSPRSGDLSVYWYQQSLDQGLQFLIQYYNGEERAKGNILERFSAQQFPDLHSELNLSSLELGDSALYFCASSVGGRVNEQFFGPGTRLTVL.

For this clone: In the same sample, other DNA sequences code for this CDR3. The rearrangement joins TRBV6-5 to TRBJ2-6; D call uncertain. The V and J ends lost 2 bases and 4 bases respectively, with 9 bases between them. Germline V gene sequence: CDR1 MNHEY, CDR2 SVGAGI. The CDR3 has 15 residues. This chain's CDR3 is CASSYAGSGANVLTF. CDR3 DNA sequence: TGTGCCAGCAGTTACGCAGGATCAGGGGCCAACGTCCTGACTTTC.

Here the CDR3 DNA reads TGTGCCAGCAGGCTTGGGGCTCCCTACGAGCAGTACTTC. As protein: CASRLGAPYEQYF. The chain combines TRBV6-6 with TRBJ2-5; D perhaps matches TRBD1 (5 bases). The J call may be faulty, since TRBJ2-7 better matches the DNA end. The CDR3 extends over 13 amino acids. CDR1 is MNHNY and CDR2 is SVGAGI in the germline V gene (reference sequence).

This clone was recorded once. The V gene is TRBV6-5, the J gene TRBJ1-3; no reliable D call. The germline V gene encodes CDR1 MNHEY and CDR2 SVGAGI. The CDR3 has 14 residues. Trimming removed 4 bases from V and 0 bases from J, with 7 bases in between. In DNA form, the CDR3 reads TGTGCCAGCAGTTTGGAGAGCTCTGGAAACACCATATATTTT. Amino acid sequence: CASSLESSGNTIYF.

This clone was seen only once. J is TRBJ2-2 and V is TRBV6-6, with 9 bases identical to TRBD2. Germline CDR1 reads MNHNY; CDR2 reads SVGAGI (reference sequence). This CDR3 has 15 residues. Losses at the gene ends were 4 bases for V and 8 bases for J; bases not matched to a gene: 8. Here the CDR3 reads CASSWRGGAGGELFF. CDR3 DNA: TGTGCCAGCAGTTGGCGGGGGGGGGCAGGTGGGGAGCTGTTTTTT.

The chain has TRBV15 and TRBJ1-2; no reliable D call. In germline, CDR1 is LNHNV, CDR2 YYDKDF (reference sequence). The V end was cut by 6 bases, the J end by 6 bases, with 14 bases between. CDR3 length: 13 residues. This CDR3 reads CATSPMAGHGYTF. As DNA, the CDR3 is TGTGCCACCAGTCCAATGGCGGGCCATGGCTACACCTTC.